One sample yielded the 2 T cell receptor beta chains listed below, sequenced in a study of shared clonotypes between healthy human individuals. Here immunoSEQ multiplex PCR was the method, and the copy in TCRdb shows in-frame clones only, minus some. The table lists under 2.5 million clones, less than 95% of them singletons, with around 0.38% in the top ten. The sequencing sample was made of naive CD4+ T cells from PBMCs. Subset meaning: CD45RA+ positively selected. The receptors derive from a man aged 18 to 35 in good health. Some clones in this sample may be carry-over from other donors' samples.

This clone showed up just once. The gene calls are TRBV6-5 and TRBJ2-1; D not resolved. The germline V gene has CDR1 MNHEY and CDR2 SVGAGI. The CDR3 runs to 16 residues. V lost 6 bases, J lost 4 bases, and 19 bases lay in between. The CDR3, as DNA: TGTGCCAGCAGATACCGGGCCGAAACCTATTACAATGAGCAGTTCTTC. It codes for CASRYRAETYYNEQFF.

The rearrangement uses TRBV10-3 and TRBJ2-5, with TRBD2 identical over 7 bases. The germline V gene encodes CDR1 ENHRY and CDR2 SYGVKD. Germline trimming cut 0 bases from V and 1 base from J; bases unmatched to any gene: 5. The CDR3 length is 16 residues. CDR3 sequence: CAISESASGPQETQYF. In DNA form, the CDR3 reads TGTGCCATCAGTGAGTCGGCTAGCGGACCCCAAGAGACCCAGTACTTC.